The 23 T cell receptor beta chains reported below all come from one sample, sequenced in a study of cytotoxic CD8 clonotypes in ibrutinib-treated CLL. Repertoires were generated with immunoSEQ multiplex PCR, while TCRdb's copy carries only in-frame clones and drops some. The sample has 20,000 to 30,000 clones, over 55% seen once. Sample: PBMCs, taken after 12 months of ibrutinib treatment. The receptors come from a human donor with chronic lymphocytic leukemia.

The chain carries TRBV7-9 and TRBJ2-1; 7 bases map to TRBD1. V shed 5 bases and J 5 bases; nucleotides not matched to a gene: 9. CDR3 size: 15 residues. Germline lookup yields CDR1 SEHNR and CDR2 FQNEAQ (reference sequence). CDR3 bases: TGTGCCAGCAGCCGCGATGGACAGGTCCACAATGAGCAGTTCTTC. Its translation is CASSRDGQVHNEQFF.

This clone has more than one count but fewer than ten. The J gene is TRBJ2-4, the V gene TRBV4-2; 7 nucleotides line up with TRBD2. CDR1 is LGHNA, CDR2 YNFKEQ, per germline. V was clipped by 0 bases and J by 12 bases; unmatched bases: 17. The CDR3 has 17 residues. The CDR3 DNA sequence: TGTGCCAGCAGCCAAGATATCTGGGCGACGACTAGCCCCTCTCAGTACTTC. It is translated as CASSQDIWATTSPSQYF.

V gene TRBV6-6 combines with J gene TRBJ1-2, with a possible D match to TRBD1 (6 bases). The CDR3 is 13 residues long. V was cut by 5 bases and J by 2 bases, with 9 bases left in between. The germline gives CDR1 MNHNY, CDR2 SVGAGI (reference sequence). CDR3 region: CASSPDRNYGYTF. The CDR3 DNA reads TGTGCCAGCAGTCCTGACAGGAACTATGGCTACACCTTC.

V is TRBV20-1 and J is TRBJ2-7; D is unclear. The CDR3 is 11 amino acids. Germline V lookup: CDR1 DFQATT, CDR2 SNEGSKA (reference sequence). The CDR3 is CSVDRAYEQYF. The CDR3 nucleotides are TGCAGCGTAGACCGAGCCTACGAGCAGTACTTC.

The gene calls are TRBV4-1 and TRBJ2-6; D gene ambiguous. The V end was cut by 6 bases, the J end by 0 bases, with 27 bases between. There are 21 residues in the CDR3. The germline V gene has CDR1 MGHRA and CDR2 YSYEKL. CDR3 sequence: CASRPIDGYNYRRSGANVLTF. The CDR3 DNA sequence: TGCGCCAGCAGGCCCATTGACGGTTACAACTACCGGCGCTCTGGGGCCAACGTCCTGACTTTC.

V and J are TRBV6-6 and TRBJ1-2; D possibly corresponds to TRBD1 (5 bases). The CDR3 has 14 residues. Trimming removed 5 bases from V and 3 bases from J, with 13 bases in between. Germline loops: CDR1 MNHNY, CDR2 SVGAGI (reference sequence). The CDR3 DNA follows: TGTGCCAGCAGTGCGGACATCTTAGACTATGGCTACACCTTC. It is translated as CASSADILDYGYTF.

This clone was counted a single time. The rearrangement uses TRBV19 and TRBJ2-2; 8 bases align to TRBD1. With 2 bases clipped from V and 2 bases from J, the junction kept 7 bases outside the gene matches. The CDR3 is 17 amino acids. The germline V gene encodes CDR1 LNHDA and CDR2 SQIVND (reference sequence). DNA of the CDR3: TGTGCCAGTAGTATACCCCGGACAGGGCCTAACACCGGGGAGCTGTTTTTT. The encoded protein is CASSIPRTGPNTGELFF.

The chain links TRBV6-6 to TRBJ2-5; 9 positions agree with TRBD2. V dropped 4 bases and J dropped 2; count of bases not matched to a gene: 5. This CDR3 has 15 amino acids. CDR1 is MNHNY, CDR2 SVGAGI, per germline (reference sequence). The CDR3, as DNA: TGTGCCAGCAGTTTTCTAGCGGGGTCACAAGAGACCCAGTACTTC. Translated, it gives CASSFLAGSQETQYF.

This clone has a handful of counts. The chain uses TRBV28 and TRBJ2-7, with a weak D call TRBD1 (6 bases). Germline V CDR1 and CDR2: MDHEN, SYDVKM. The CDR3 is made up of 11 amino acids. V was clipped by 10 bases and J by 3 bases, with 10 bases between them. The CDR3 nucleotides are TGTGCCACCAGACAGGACTACGAGCAGTACTTC. It encodes CATRQDYEQYF.

The chain uses TRBV19 and TRBJ1-2, with 8 bases aligning to TRBD1. The CDR3 consists of 13 residues. CDR1 is LNHDA and CDR2 is SQIVND in the germline V gene (reference sequence). Trimming took 4 bases from V and 6 from J; bases not matched to a gene: 4. DNA of the CDR3: TGTGCCAGTAGTACCAGGGGGCAAGATGGCTACACCTTC. It codes for CASSTRGQDGYTF.

V and J are TRBV7-9 and TRBJ1-5, with D unresolved. This CDR3 has 15 residues. Germline CDR1 SEHNR, CDR2 FQNEAQ (reference sequence). V gave up 5 bases and J gave up 5 bases, with 16 bases separating them. The CDR3 protein is CASSETGSLDQPQHF. CDR3 bases: TGTGCCAGCAGCGAGACCGGCAGCCTAGATCAGCCCCAGCATTTT.

This chain links TRBV9 with TRBJ2-7; D uncertain. Germline CDR1 and CDR2: SGDLS and YYNGEE. This CDR3 is built from 14 residues. Trimming pared 2 bases from V and 3 bases from J, leaving 12 bases between. CDR3 loop: CASSVSWQVYEQYF. The CDR3 DNA reads as TGTGCCAGCAGCGTTAGCTGGCAGGTCTACGAGCAGTACTTC.

The V and J genes are TRBV19 and TRBJ1-1; D might be TRBD1 (5 bases). This CDR3 region has 16 residues. The V end was cut by 1 base, the J end by 4 bases, with 16 bases between. CDR1 is LNHDA, CDR2 SQIVND, per germline (reference sequence). The CDR3 sequence is CASSIGGAPAGTEAFF. The CDR3 coding sequence is TGTGCCAGTAGTATAGGCGGGGCCCCCGCGGGCACTGAAGCTTTCTTT.

As DNA, the CDR3 is TGTGCCAGCAGCTTACGGGAGAGCTCCTACAATGAGCAGTTCTTC. This gives the protein CASSLRESSYNEQFF. The rearrangement uses TRBV11-3 and TRBJ2-1; TRBD2 is a possible D gene (6 bases). Germline V lookup: CDR1 SGHNT, CDR2 YENEEA. The V end was cut by 2 bases, the J end by 0 bases, with 8 bases between. The CDR3 extends over 15 amino acids. Together with reference TRBV11-3 and TRBJ2-1, the CDR3 gives the full variable domain: EAGVVQSPRYKIIEKKQPVAFWCNPISGHNTLYWYLQNLGQGPELLIRYENEEAVDDSQLPKDRFSAERLKGVDSTLKIQPAELGDSAVYLCASSLRESSYNEQFFGPGTRLTVL.

The genes are TRBV5-8 and TRBJ2-1; 7 bases agree with TRBD1. V lost 5 bases, J lost 6 bases, and 11 bases stayed unmatched. There are 15 residues in the CDR3. The germline gives CDR1 SGHTS, CDR2 YDEGEE. The CDR3 DNA reads as TGTGCCAGCAGGGTGTTTAGGCCAGGGGGCAATGAGCAGTTCTTC. This gives the protein CASRVFRPGGNEQFF.

V gene TRBV27 combines with J gene TRBJ2-5; D remains unclear. The germline gives CDR1 MNHEY, CDR2 SMNVEV (reference sequence). The V end lost 4 bases, the J end lost 3 bases, and 9 bases lay between the germline ends. The CDR3 is 13 residues long. For the CDR3, the DNA is TGTGCCAGCAGTTGGTCACCCAAAGAGACCCAGTACTTC. As protein: CASSWSPKETQYF.

The chain recombines TRBV7-8 with TRBJ1-4, with 10 positions matching TRBD1. The CDR3 totals 16 residues. Per germline, CDR1 SGHVS and CDR2 FQNEAQ. J gave up 0 bases and V 8 bases, and 6 bases lay outside the gene matches. The CDR3 reads CASRDRGLSTNEKLFF. Written as DNA, the CDR3 is TGTGCCAGCCGGGACAGGGGTTTATCAACTAATGAAAAACTGTTTTTT.

This clone has just a few counts. This chain uses TRBV5-1 with TRBJ1-4; D remains ambiguous. Germline CDR1 reads SGHRS; CDR2 reads YFSETQ. There are 17 residues in the CDR3. The ends were cut back, 3 bases at V and 0 bases at J, with 15 bases in the middle. The CDR3 region has the DNA TGCGCCAGCAGCTCTACCCTACGGACGGCAACTAATGAAAAACTGTTTTTT. Residues: CASSSTLRTATNEKLFF. Using reference TRBV5-1 and TRBJ1-4 for the parts outside the CDR3, the full variable domain is KAGVTQTPRYLIKTRGQQVTLSCSPISGHRSVSWYQQTPGQGLQFLFEYFSETQRNKGNFPGRFSGRQFSNSRSEMNVSTLELGDSALYLCASSSTLRTATNEKLFFGSGTQLSVL.

This clone came up once. CDR3 in DNA: TGCGCCAGCAGCTTGTCTTACAGTCTGAGGGGATCTTACTATGGCTACACCTTC. Translating gives CASSLSYSLRGSYYGYTF. The V call is TRBV5-1, the J call TRBJ1-2; a possible D gene is TRBD1 (5 bases). Germline-derived CDR1 and CDR2 are SGHRS and YFSETQ. The CDR3 length is 18 residues. Deletions cut 1 base from V and 3 bases from J, with 22 bases between.

The V call is TRBV5-1, the J call TRBJ1-2, with D possibly being TRBD1 (5 bases). V was pared by 5 bases and J by 3 bases, with 14 bases between. The CDR3 runs 14 residues. Germline V gene data show CDR1 as SGHRS and CDR2 as YFSETQ. The CDR3 region has the DNA TGCGCCAGCAGAGAAGCCAGGGTTGACTATGGCTACACCTTC. The encoded protein is CASREARVDYGYTF.

The chain is built from TRBV6-5 and TRBJ2-7, with TRBD1 as a possible D gene (6 bases). Germline CDR1 MNHEY, CDR2 SVGAGI. The CDR3 consists of 14 residues. The V and J ends lost 4 bases and 6 bases respectively, with 16 bases between them. CDR3 protein: CASSLQGNLGEQYF. In nucleotides, the CDR3 is TGTGCCAGCAGTTTACAGGGTAACCTCGGCGAGCAGTACTTC.

V is TRBV10-2 and J is TRBJ1-1; 11 bases are a match to TRBD1. Trimming took 2 bases from V and 1 from J; bases not matched to a gene: 3. CDR3 length equals 16 residues. CDR1 WSHSY and CDR2 SAAADI come from the germline V gene. CDR3 DNA sequence: TGCGCCAGCAGTGAGGGGACAGGGGGGGGGAACACTGAAGCTTTCTTT. It codes for CASSEGTGGGNTEAFF.

This clone is medium-sized by share. The chain couples TRBV2 to TRBJ1-2, with 7 positions matching TRBD1. V gave up 3 bases and J gave up 4 bases; unmatched junction bases: 5. The length of the CDR3 is 14 residues. CDR1 is SNHLY and CDR2 is FYNNEI in the germline V gene. DNA for the CDR3: TGTGCCAGCAGTGACGCAGGGGGGGCCTATGGCTACACCTTC. Translated: CASSDAGGAYGYTF.